The present entry profiles one T cell receptor (beta chain) with its context. What it binds is not known. This CDR3 spans 14 amino acids. This sample was taken from a study of monozygotic twins with inflammatory bowel disease. Study findings and constraints: Patient repertoires may carry noise from differing immunosuppressive treatments. A single strong clonotype or signal linked to IBD was not supported.

TCRalpha and TCRbeta cDNA went through two nested PCRs of about 15 and 9 cycles. TCRdb reprocessed the 5' RACE reads, keeping one entry per CDR3 protein, no DNA. The sample shows about 440,000 distinct CDR3 sequences, and approximately 2.4% sits with its ten largest clones. The draw for each donor consisted of a single 2.5 ml blood sample. Sequenced material: blood. This rearrangement joins TRBV12-3 or TRBV12-4 to TRBJ2-7. The TCR was taken from a human donor with ulcerative colitis or Crohn's disease, or a healthy co-twin of an affected twin (not recorded which). The CDR3 reads CASSFMGIDYEQYF.